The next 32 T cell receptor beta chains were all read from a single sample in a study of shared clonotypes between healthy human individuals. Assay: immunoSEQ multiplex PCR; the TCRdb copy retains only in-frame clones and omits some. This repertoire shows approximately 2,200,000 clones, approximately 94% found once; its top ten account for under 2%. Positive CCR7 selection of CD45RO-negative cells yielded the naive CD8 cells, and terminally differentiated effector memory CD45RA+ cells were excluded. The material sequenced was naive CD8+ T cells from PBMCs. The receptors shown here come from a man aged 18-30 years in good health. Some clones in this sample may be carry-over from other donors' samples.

DNA of the CDR3: TGTGCCAGCAGCTTATGGCGGGGGTTCTACGAGCAGTACTTC. Translating gives CASSLWRGFYEQYF. The gene calls are TRBV7-2 and TRBJ2-7; 7 positions match TRBD2. CDR1 and CDR2 (germline): SGHTA, FQGNSA. This CDR3 contains 14 residues. Trimming removed 2 bases from V and 3 bases from J; junction bases left unmatched: 4. The full variable domain, completed using reference TRBV7-2 and TRBJ2-7, is GAGVSQSPSNKVTEKGKDVELRCDPISGHTALYWYRQSLGQGLEFLIYFQGNSAPDKSGLPSDRFSAERTGGSVSTLTIQRTQQEDSAVYLCASSLWRGFYEQYFGPGTRLTVT.

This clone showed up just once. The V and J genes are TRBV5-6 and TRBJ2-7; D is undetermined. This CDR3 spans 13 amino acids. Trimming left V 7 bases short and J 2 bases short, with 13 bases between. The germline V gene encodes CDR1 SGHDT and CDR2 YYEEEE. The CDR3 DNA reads TGTGCCAGCTCAGGAGCGTATCCCTACGAGCAGTACTTC. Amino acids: CASSGAYPYEQYF.

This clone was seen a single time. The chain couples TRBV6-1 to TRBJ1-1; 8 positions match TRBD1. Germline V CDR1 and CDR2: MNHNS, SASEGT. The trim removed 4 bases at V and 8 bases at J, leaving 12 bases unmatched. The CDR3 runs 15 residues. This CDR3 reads CASSAPRRRDREAFF. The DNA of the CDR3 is TGTGCCAGCAGTGCCCCAAGACGGCGGGACAGGGAAGCTTTCTTT.

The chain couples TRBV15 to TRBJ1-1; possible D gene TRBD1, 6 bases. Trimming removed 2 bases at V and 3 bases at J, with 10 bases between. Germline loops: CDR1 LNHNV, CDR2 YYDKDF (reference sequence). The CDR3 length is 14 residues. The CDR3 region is CATSRRQVDTEAFF. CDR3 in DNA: TGTGCCACCAGCAGACGACAGGTCGACACTGAAGCTTTCTTT.

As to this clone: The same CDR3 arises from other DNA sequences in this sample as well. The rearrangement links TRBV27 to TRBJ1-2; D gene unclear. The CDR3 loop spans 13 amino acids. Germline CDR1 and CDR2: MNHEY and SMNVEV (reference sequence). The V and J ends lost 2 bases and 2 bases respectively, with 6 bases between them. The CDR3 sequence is CASSLSRNYGYTF. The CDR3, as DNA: TGTGCCAGCAGTTTAAGCCGGAACTATGGCTACACCTTC.

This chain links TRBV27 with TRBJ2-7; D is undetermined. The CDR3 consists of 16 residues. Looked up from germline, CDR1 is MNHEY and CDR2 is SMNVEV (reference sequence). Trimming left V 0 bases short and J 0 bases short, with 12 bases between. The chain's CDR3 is CASSLSAGPISYEQYF. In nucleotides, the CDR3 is TGTGCCAGCAGTTTATCCGCAGGCCCAATCTCCTACGAGCAGTACTTC.

The CDR3: CASSQLSRLASGGYTF. The CDR3 DNA reads as TGTGCCAGCAGCCAATTGTCCAGGTTAGCATCTGGTGGCTACACCTTC. The chain carries TRBV7-9 and TRBJ1-2; D unresolved. The CDR3 length is 16 residues. Germline V gives CDR1 SEHNR, CDR2 FQNEAQ (reference sequence). V was clipped by 5 bases and J by 7 bases, with 23 bases between them. Full variable domain (missing parts from reference TRBV7-9 and TRBJ1-2): DTGVSQNPRHKITKRGQNVTFRCDPISEHNRLYWYRQTLGQGPEFLTYFQNEAQLEKSRLLSDRFSAERPKGSFSTLEIQRTEQGDSAMYLCASSQLSRLASGGYTFGSGTRLTVV.

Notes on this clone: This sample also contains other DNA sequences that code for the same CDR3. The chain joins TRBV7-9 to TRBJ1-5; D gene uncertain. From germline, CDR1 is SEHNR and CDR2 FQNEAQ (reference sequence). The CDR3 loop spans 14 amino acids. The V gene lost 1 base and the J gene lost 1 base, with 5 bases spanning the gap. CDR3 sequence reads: CASSLDGSNQPQHF. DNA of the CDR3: TGTGCCAGCAGCTTAGATGGAAGCAATCAGCCCCAGCATTTT.

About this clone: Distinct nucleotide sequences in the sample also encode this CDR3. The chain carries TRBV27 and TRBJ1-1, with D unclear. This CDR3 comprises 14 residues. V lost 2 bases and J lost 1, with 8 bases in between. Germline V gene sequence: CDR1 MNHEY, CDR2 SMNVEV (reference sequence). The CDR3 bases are TGTGCCAGCAGTTTAGGAGGGCCGAACACTGAAGCTTTCTTT. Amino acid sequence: CASSLGGPNTEAFF.

CDR3 in DNA: TGCGCCAGCAGCTTGGCCGGGGATTTCGGGGAGCTGTTTTTT. This encodes CASSLAGDFGELFF. This sequence joins TRBV5-1 and TRBJ2-2; D is possibly TRBD2 (5 bases). Germline V gene sequence: CDR1 SGHRS, CDR2 YFSETQ. Trimming stripped 0 bases from V and 7 bases from J, with 10 bases between. The CDR3 extends over 14 amino acids.

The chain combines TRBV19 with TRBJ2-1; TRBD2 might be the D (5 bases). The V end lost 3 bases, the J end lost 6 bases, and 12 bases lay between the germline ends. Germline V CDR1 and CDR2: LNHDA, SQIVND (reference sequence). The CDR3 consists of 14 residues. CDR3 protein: CASSILAFSNEQFF. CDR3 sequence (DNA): TGTGCCAGTAGTATCCTAGCCTTCTCCAATGAGCAGTTCTTC. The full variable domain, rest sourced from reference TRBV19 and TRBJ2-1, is DGGITQSPKYLFRKEGQNVTLSCEQNLNHDAMYWYRQDPGQGLRLIYYSQIVNDFQKGDIAEGYSVSREKKESFPLTVTSAQKNPTAFYLCASSILAFSNEQFFGPGTRLTVL.

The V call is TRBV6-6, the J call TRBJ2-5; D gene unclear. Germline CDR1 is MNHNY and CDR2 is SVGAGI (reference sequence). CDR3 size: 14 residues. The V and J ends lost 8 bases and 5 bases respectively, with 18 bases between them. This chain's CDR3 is CASERRTGSETQYF. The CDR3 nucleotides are TGTGCCAGCGAAAGGAGAACCGGATCGGAGACCCAGTACTTC.

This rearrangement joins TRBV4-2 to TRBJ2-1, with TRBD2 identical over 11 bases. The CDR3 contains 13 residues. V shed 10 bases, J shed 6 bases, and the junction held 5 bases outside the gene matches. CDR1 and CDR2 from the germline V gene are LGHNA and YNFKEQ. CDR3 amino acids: CATTGTSGNEQFF. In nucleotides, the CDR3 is TGTGCCACTACAGGGACTAGCGGCAATGAGCAGTTCTTC.

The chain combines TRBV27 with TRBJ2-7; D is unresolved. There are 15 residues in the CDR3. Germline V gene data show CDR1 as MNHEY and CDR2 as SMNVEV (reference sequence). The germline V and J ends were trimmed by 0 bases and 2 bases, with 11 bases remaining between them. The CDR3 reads CASSLSFDRAYEQYF. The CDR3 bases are TGTGCCAGCAGTTTATCCTTCGATCGGGCCTACGAGCAGTACTTC.

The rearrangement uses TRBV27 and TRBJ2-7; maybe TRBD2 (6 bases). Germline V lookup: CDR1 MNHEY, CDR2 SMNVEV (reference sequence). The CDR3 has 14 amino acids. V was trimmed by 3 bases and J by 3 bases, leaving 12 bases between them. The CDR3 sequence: CASSFRDWSYEQYF. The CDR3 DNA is TGTGCCAGCAGTTTTCGGGACTGGAGCTACGAGCAGTACTTC.

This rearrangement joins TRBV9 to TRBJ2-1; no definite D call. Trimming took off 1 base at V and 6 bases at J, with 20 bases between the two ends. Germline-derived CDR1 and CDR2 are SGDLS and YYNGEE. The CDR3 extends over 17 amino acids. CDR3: CASSVSFGTFGANEQFF. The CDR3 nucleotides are TGTGCCAGCAGCGTATCTTTCGGTACTTTCGGTGCCAATGAGCAGTTCTTC.

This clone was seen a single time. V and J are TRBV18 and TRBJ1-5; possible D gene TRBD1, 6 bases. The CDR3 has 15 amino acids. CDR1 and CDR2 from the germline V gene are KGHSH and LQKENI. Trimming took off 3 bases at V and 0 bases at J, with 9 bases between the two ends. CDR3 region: CASSPTGDSNQPQHF. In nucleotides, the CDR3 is TGTGCCAGCTCACCGACAGGAGATAGCAATCAGCCCCAGCATTTT.

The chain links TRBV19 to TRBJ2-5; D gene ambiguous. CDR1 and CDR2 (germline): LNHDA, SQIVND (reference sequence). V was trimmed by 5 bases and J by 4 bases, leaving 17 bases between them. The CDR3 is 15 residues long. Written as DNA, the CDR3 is TGTGCCAGTAGTCCCATGACATTTTTAGGAGAGACCCAGTACTTC. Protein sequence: CASSPMTFLGETQYF.

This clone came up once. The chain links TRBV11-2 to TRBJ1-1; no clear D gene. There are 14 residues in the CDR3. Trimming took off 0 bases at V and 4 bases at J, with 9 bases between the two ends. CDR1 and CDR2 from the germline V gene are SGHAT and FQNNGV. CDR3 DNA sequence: TGTGCCAGCAGCTTAGACGGCAGTTTCACTGAAGCTTTCTTT. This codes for CASSLDGSFTEAFF.

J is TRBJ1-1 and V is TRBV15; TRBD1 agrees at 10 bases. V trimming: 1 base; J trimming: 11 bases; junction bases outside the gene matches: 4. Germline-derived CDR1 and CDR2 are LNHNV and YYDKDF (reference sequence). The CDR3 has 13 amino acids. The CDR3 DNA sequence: TGTGCCACCAGCAGAGCCGGGACAGGGGAGGCTTTCTTT. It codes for CATSRAGTGEAFF.

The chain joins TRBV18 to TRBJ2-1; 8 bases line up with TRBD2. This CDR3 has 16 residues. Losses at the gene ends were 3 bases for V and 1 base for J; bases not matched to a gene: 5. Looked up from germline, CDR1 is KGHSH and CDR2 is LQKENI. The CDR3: CASSPDAGGSYNEQFF. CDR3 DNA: TGTGCCAGCTCACCCGACGCGGGAGGTTCCTACAATGAGCAGTTCTTC.

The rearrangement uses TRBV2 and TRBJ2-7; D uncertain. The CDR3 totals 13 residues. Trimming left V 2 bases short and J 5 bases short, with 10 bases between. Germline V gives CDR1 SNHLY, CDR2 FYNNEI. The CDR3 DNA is TGTGCCAGCAGTGAACGGGCTACCGACGAGCAGTACTTC. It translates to CASSERATDEQYF.

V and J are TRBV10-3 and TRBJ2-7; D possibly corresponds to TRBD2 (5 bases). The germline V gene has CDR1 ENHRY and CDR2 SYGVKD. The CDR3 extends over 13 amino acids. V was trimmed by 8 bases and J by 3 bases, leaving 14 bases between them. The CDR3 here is CAIGPGGSYEQYF. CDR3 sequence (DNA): TGTGCCATCGGTCCTGGAGGAAGCTACGAGCAGTACTTC.

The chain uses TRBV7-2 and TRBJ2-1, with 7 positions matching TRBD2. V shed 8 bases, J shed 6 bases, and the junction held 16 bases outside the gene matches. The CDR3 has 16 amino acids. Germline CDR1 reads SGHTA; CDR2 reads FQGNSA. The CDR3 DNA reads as TGTGCCAGCCCCCCCATCGGGGCTAGCGGAGTCAATGAGCAGTTCTTC. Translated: CASPPIGASGVNEQFF. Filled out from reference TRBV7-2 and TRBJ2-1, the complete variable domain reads GAGVSQSPSNKVTEKGKDVELRCDPISGHTALYWYRQSLGQGLEFLIYFQGNSAPDKSGLPSDRFSAERTGGSVSTLTIQRTQQEDSAVYLCASPPIGASGVNEQFFGPGTRLTVL.

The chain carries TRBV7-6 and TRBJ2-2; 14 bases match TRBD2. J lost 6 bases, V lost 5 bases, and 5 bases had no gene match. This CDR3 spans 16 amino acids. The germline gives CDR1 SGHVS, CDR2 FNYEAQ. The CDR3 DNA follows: TGTGCCAGCAGCCCAGGGACTAGCGGGAGTTCCGGGGAGCTGTTTTTT. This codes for CASSPGTSGSSGELFF.

CDR3 residues: CATSGTNFYEQYF. In nucleotides, the CDR3 is TGTGCCACGTCGGGGACAAATTTCTACGAGCAGTACTTC. This chain joins TRBV15 and TRBJ2-7; possibly TRBD1 for D (6 bases). V lost 9 bases and J 3 bases, leaving 15 bases between the germline ends. Germline CDR1 LNHNV, CDR2 YYDKDF (reference sequence). The CDR3 extends over 13 amino acids.

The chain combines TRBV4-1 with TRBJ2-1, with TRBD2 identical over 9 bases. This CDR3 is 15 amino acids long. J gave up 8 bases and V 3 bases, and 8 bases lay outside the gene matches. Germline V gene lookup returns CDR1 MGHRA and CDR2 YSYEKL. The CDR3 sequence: CASSHRTSVRDEQFF. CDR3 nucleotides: TGCGCCAGCAGCCATAGGACTAGCGTAAGAGATGAGCAGTTCTTC.

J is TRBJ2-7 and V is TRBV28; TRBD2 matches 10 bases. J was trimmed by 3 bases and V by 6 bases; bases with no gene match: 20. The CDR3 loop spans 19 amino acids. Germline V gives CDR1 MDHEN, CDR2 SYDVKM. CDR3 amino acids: CASSFDTSSPSGGNYEQYF. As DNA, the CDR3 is TGTGCCAGCAGCTTCGACACAAGCTCTCCTAGCGGGGGCAACTACGAGCAGTACTTC.

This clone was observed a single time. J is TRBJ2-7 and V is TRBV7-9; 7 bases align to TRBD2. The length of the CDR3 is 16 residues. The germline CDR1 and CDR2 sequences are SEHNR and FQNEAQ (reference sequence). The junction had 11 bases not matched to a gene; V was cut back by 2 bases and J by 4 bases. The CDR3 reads CASSLTSGTPGYEQYF. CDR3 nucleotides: TGTGCCAGCAGCTTAACAAGCGGGACCCCCGGGTACGAGCAGTACTTC.

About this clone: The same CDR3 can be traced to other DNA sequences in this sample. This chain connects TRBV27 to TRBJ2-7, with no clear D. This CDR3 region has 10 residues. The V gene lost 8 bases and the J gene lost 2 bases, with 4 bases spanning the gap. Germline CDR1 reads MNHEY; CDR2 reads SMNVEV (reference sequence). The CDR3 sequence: CASGTYEQYF. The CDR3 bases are TGTGCCAGCGGTACCTACGAGCAGTACTTC.

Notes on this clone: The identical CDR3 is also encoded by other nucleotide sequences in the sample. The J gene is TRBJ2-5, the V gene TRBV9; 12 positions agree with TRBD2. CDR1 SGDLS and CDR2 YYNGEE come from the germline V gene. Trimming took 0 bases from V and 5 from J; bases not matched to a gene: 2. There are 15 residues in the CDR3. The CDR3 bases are TGTGCCAGCAGCGTAGAGACTAGCGGGGGTGAGACCCAGTACTTC. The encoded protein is CASSVETSGGETQYF.

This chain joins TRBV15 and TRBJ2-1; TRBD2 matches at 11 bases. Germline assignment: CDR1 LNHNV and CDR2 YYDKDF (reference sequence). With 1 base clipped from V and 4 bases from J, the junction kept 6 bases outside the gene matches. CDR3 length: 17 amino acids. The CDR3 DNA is TGTGCCACCAGCAGAGCTCAAGGGACTAGCGGTTACAATGAGCAGTTCTTC. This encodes CATSRAQGTSGYNEQFF. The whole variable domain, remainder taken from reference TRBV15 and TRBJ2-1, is DAMVIQNPRYQVTQFGKPVTLSCSQTLNHNVMYWYQQKSSQAPKLLFHYYDKDFNNEADTPDNFQSRRPNTSFCFLDIRSPGLGDTAMYLCATSRAQGTSGYNEQFFGPGTRLTVL.